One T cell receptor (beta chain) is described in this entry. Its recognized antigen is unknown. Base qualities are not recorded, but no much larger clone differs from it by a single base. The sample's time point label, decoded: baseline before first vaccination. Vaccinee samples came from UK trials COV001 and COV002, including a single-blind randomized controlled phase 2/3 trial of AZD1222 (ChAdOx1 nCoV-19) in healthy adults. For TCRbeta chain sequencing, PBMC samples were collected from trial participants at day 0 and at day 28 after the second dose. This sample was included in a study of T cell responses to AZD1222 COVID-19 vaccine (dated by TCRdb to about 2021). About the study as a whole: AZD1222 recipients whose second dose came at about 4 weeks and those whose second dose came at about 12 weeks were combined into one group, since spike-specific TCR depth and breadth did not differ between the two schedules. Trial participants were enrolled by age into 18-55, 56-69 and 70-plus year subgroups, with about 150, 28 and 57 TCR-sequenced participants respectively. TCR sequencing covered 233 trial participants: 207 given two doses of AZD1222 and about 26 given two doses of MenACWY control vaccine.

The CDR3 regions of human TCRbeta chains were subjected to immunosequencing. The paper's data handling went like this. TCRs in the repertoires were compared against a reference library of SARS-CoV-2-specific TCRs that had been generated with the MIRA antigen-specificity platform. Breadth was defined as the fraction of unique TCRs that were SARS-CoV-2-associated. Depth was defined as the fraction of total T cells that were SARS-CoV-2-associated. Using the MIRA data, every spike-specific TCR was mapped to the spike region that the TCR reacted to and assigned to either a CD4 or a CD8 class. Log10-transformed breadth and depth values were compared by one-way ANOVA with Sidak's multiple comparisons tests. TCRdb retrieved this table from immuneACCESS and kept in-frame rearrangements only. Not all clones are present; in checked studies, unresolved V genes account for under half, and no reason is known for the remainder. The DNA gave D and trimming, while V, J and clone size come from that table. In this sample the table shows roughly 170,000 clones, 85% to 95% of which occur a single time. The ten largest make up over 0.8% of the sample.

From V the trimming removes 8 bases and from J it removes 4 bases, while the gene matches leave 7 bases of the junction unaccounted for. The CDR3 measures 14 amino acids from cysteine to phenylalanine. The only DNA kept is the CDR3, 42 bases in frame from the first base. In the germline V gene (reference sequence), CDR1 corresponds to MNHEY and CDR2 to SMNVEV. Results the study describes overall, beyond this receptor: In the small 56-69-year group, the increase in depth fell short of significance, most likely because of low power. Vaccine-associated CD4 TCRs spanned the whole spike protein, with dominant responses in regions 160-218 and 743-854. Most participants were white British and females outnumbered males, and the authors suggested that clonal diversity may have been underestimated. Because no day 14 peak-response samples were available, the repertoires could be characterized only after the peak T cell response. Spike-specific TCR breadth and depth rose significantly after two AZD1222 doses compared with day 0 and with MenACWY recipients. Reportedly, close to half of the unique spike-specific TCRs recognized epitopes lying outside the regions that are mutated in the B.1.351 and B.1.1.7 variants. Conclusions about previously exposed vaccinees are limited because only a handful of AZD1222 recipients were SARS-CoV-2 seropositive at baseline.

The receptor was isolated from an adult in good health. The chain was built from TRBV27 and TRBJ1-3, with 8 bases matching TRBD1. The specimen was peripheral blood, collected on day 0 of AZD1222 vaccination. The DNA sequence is TGTGCCAGCCGACAGGGGATTGAGGGAAACACCATATATTTT. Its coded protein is CASRQGIEGNTIYF.